This TCR beta chain was recovered during a study of blood T cell repertoires in COVID-19. Overall study: The United States, Italy and Spain provided the acute and convalescent COVID-19 samples. T cells, B-cell-depleted T cells, or PBMCs supplied cDNA or gDNA.

Per the authors' pipeline: From reference gene primer amplification, estimates of nucleated cell counts were derived. Clones were read by immunoSEQ multiplex PCR, and TCRdb kept only the in-frame ones, dropping some. V, J and clone size derive from that table, while D and trimming were established from the DNA sequence. The sample shows around 130,000 clones, around 87% of them seen only once. The CDR3 runs to 17 residues. Germline CDR1 is LGHNA and CDR2 is YNFKEQ. Losses at the gene ends were 0 bases for V and 4 bases for J; bases not matched to a gene: 7. Sequenced sample: peripheral blood. The receptor's source is a human donor in a cohort sampled during active COVID-19. The chain couples TRBV4-2 to TRBJ2-2; 8 positions agree with TRBD2. The CDR3 nucleotides read TGTGCCAGCAGCCAAGAGCCCGGGGGGGCGGGCACCGGGGAGCTGTTTTTT. The encoded protein is CASSQEPGGAGTGELFF.